These 9 T cell receptor beta chains were sequenced from one sample in a study of blood T cells in healthy people across ages. The second PCR ran about 6 to 12 cycles with a sample-barcoded 5' primer and J-beta primers. Each CDR3 protein is one row after TCRdb ran MiXCR on the 5' RACE reads. The table has some 1.8 million distinct CDR3 sequences, around 42% seen once; the top ten hold about 23%. The sequencing input was blood. The receptors stem from a human donor in good health.

This clonotype was picked up a small number of times. This sequence joins TRBV27 and TRBJ2-7, with 7 bases matching TRBD1. CDR3 length: 17 amino acids. Germline lookup yields CDR1 MNHEY and CDR2 SMNVEV (reference sequence). J lost 5 bases, V lost 1 base, and 14 bases had no gene match. The CDR3 sequence: CASSLYSHPGTEDEQYF. The CDR3 bases are TGTGCCAGCAGTTTATACAGTCATCCCGGGACAGAGGACGAGCAGTACTTC.

The chain links TRBV28 to TRBJ1-1; TRBD1 agrees at 9 bases. The CDR3 loop spans 15 amino acids. Trimming cost V 4 bases and J 1 base; bases outside gene matches: 4. The V gene's germline CDR1 is MDHEN and CDR2 SYDVKM. The chain's CDR3 is CASSYRGPRNTEAFF. CDR3 nucleotide sequence: TGTGCCAGCAGTTACAGGGGGCCACGGAACACTGAAGCTTTCTTT.

This rearrangement joins TRBV30 to TRBJ2-1; D is uncertain. Germline V gene sequence: CDR1 GTSNPN, CDR2 SVGIG (reference sequence). The V gene lost 2 bases and the J gene lost 9 bases, with 14 bases spanning the gap. The CDR3 loop spans 13 amino acids. The CDR3 reads CAWSPGRDAEQFF. DNA of the CDR3: TGTGCCTGGAGTCCCGGAAGAGACGCTGAGCAGTTCTTC.

The rearrangement joins TRBV30 to TRBJ1-2, with TRBD1 matching over 8 bases. The germline CDR1 and CDR2 sequences are GTSNPN and SVGIG (reference sequence). J gave up 8 bases and V 4 bases, and 6 bases lay outside the gene matches. CDR3 length equals 12 residues. The CDR3 sequence: CAWTLGQGGYTF. The CDR3, as DNA: TGTGCCTGGACCTTAGGACAGGGCGGCTACACCTTC.

The chain employs TRBV20-1 and TRBJ2-1, with 8 positions matching TRBD2. Germline loops: CDR1 DFQATT, CDR2 SNEGSKA (reference sequence). CDR3 size: 14 residues. The V gene end was trimmed by 3 bases and the J gene end by 8 bases; junction bases not matched to a gene: 9. DNA for the CDR3: TGCAGTGCTAGGCTTCCGGGGGGGCGCGATGAGCAGTTCTTC. Its protein product is CSARLPGGRDEQFF.

This chain links TRBV20-1 with TRBJ2-1; 7 bases align to TRBD2. This CDR3 region has 12 residues. V lost 6 bases, J lost 8 bases, and 7 bases stayed unmatched. Germline V gene data show CDR1 as DFQATT and CDR2 as SNEGSKA (reference sequence). CDR3 residues: CSAPTSLDEQFF. CDR3 nucleotides: TGCAGTGCCCCGACTAGCCTCGATGAGCAGTTCTTC.

Points on this clonotype: The junction differs from germline at one of its ends, possibly a read error. The CDR3 nucleotides read TGTGCCAGCAGACTAGCGGGGCGCCCCTACGGGCAGTACTTC. The encoded protein is CASRLAGRPYGQYF. This rearrangement joins TRBV27 to TRBJ2-7; 10 bases are a match to TRBD2. This CDR3 has 14 amino acids. Germline-derived CDR1 and CDR2 are MNHEY and SMNVEV (reference sequence).

The V call is TRBV9, the J call TRBJ1-1; 9 bases fit TRBD1. CDR1 is SGDLS, CDR2 YYNGEE, per germline. Unmatched junction bases numbered 6, after V lost 0 bases and J lost 0 bases. The CDR3 consists of 17 residues. The CDR3 loop is CASSVAPDRGLNTEAFF. The CDR3 nucleotides read TGTGCCAGCAGCGTAGCCCCGGACAGGGGCTTGAACACTGAAGCTTTCTTT.

This clonotype was counted ten times or more. The chain uses TRBV10-3 and TRBJ2-1; the D gene could be TRBD1 or TRBD2 (5 bases each). Germline V gene lookup returns CDR1 ENHRY and CDR2 SYGVKD. The ends were cut back, 11 bases at V and 10 bases at J, with 18 bases in the middle. The CDR3 consists of 12 residues. The CDR3 region has the DNA TGTGCCTCGACGGGGCGACAGTACGAGCAGTTCTTC. Translated, it gives CASTGRQYEQFF.